The 31 T cell receptor beta chains in this list originate from one sample, sequenced in a study of regulatory T cells in long-lasting Graves disease. To make TCR beta libraries, researchers used iRepertoire HTBI primers and Arm-PCR of CDR3 regions. In TCRdb, the multiplex PCR reads were re-called with MiXCR into one record per CDR3 protein. The sample includes some 560,000 distinct CDR3 sequences, about 16% of them seen just once. Noted time point: newly diagnosed GD, antithyroid drugs for less than 3 months. The TCR library was made from RNA extracted from PBMCs. These records were also assigned to another study, of T cells in Graves' hyperthyroidism and ophthalmopathy.

Sequenced material: peripheral blood mononuclear cells (PBMCs), taken at new diagnosis, from a patient treated with antithyroid drugs. The receptors come from a woman aged 35-60 years with Graves disease.

This clonotype was seen at least ten times. This sequence joins TRBV4-2 and TRBJ1-5; D unclear. The CDR3 runs to 15 residues. Trimming left V 1 base short and J 4 bases short, with 11 bases between. In germline, CDR1 is LGHNA, CDR2 YNFKEQ. The CDR3 protein is CASSQVEGGNQPQHF. The CDR3 coding sequence is TGTGCCAGCAGCCAAGTGGAGGGTGGTAATCAGCCCCAGCATTTT.

V usage is TRBV18 and J usage is TRBJ1-2; D unresolved. This CDR3 comprises 18 residues. Per the germline V gene, CDR1 is KGHSH and CDR2 is LQKENI. V shed 2 bases and J shed 3 bases, with 22 bases lying between them. The CDR3 loop is CASSPSPLRIGNYYGYTF. CDR3 sequence (DNA): TGTGCCAGCTCACCATCCCCATTAAGGATCGGAAATTACTATGGCTACACCTTC.

This clonotype was counted many times. CDR3 sequence (DNA): TGTGCCAGCAGCGGGGAGGCGGTGAATTCACCCCTCCACTTT. It specifies CASSGEAVNSPLHF. The chain recombines TRBV2 with TRBJ1-6; D is ambiguous. This CDR3 contains 14 residues. Germline CDR1 SNHLY, CDR2 FYNNEI. V lost 6 bases and J lost 7, with 13 bases in between.

This clonotype was seen at least ten times. This chain links TRBV6-1 with TRBJ1-5; D might be TRBD1 (5 bases). The CDR3 has 13 residues. CDR1 is MNHNS, CDR2 SASEGT, per germline. V was cut by 11 bases and J by 8 bases, with 19 bases left in between. The CDR3 DNA reads TGTGCCGGAAGCCTTGACAGAAGCAAGCCCCAGCATTTT. Translating gives CAGSLDRSKPQHF.

This clonotype was found many times. This chain links TRBV28 with TRBJ2-1; 7 bases align to TRBD2. Per the germline V gene, CDR1 is MDHEN and CDR2 is SYDVKM. The V segment lost 4 bases and the J segment 6 bases; nucleotides outside the gene matches: 0. This CDR3 spans 12 amino acids. CDR3 residues: CASSWGGNEQFF. The CDR3 coding sequence is TGTGCCAGCAGTTGGGGGGGCAATGAGCAGTTCTTC.

Ten or more counts support this clonotype. The chain links TRBV11-2 to TRBJ1-2; possibly TRBD1 for D (5 bases). The germline gives CDR1 SGHAT, CDR2 FQNNGV. This CDR3 has 15 residues. Trimming cost V 1 base and J 1 base, with 10 bases left between them. The CDR3 here is CASSLGAGSNYGYTF. The CDR3 nucleotides are TGTGCCAGCAGCTTAGGCGCAGGGAGTAACTATGGCTACACCTTC.

This clonotype has more than one count but fewer than ten. The CDR3 DNA reads as TGCAGTGCTAGAGACTTAGGACTACTTAACTATGGCTACACCTTC. It yields the protein CSARDLGLLNYGYTF. V usage is TRBV20-1 and J usage is TRBJ1-2; D remains ambiguous. The germline CDR1 and CDR2 sequences are DFQATT and SNEGSKA (reference sequence). This CDR3 spans 15 amino acids. The V end lost 0 bases, the J end lost 1 base, and 12 bases lay between the germline ends.

CDR3 nucleotide sequence: TGTGCCAGTAGTATCTGGAGAGGGGACAGTCTCACTGAAGCTTTCTTT. Encoded protein: CASSIWRGDSLTEAFF. This chain connects TRBV19 to TRBJ1-1; TRBD1 matches 7 bases. With 3 bases clipped from V and 4 bases from J, the junction kept 11 bases outside the gene matches. The germline gives CDR1 LNHDA, CDR2 SQIVND (reference sequence). This CDR3 is built from 16 residues.

This clonotype has a count of ten or more. This chain connects TRBV27 to TRBJ1-1, with a weak D call TRBD1 (5 bases). The CDR3 has 15 residues. The V end was cut by 4 bases, the J end by 1 base, with 13 bases between. Germline V gene data show CDR1 as MNHEY and CDR2 as SMNVEV (reference sequence). Written as DNA, the CDR3 is TGTGCCAGCAGTTCCGCCTGGGGCTCGAACACTGAAGCTTTCTTT. It translates to CASSSAWGSNTEAFF.

The sample holds one count of this clonotype. The chain recombines TRBV19 with TRBJ2-1; tentatively, D is TRBD2 (6 bases). The CDR3 is 13 amino acids. Germline CDR1 LNHDA, CDR2 SQIVND (reference sequence). V was clipped by 11 bases and J by 5 bases, with 16 bases between them. The CDR3 loop is CASSGYENNEQFF. The CDR3 DNA reads TGTGCCTCCAGCGGGTATGAAAACAATGAGCAGTTCTTC.

This clonotype was counted many times. V is TRBV19 and J is TRBJ1-1, with D perhaps matching TRBD1 (5 bases). Germline CDR1 and CDR2: LNHDA and SQIVND (reference sequence). V lost 6 bases, J lost 0 bases, and 11 bases lay in between. This CDR3 spans 14 amino acids. In nucleotides, the CDR3 is TGTGCCAGTAGCCGTCCAGGGATGAACACTGAAGCTTTCTTT. Its translation: CASSRPGMNTEAFF.

In its sample, this clonotype was seen many times. J is TRBJ2-7 and V is TRBV18; D uncertain. The length of the CDR3 is 16 residues. V shed 3 bases and J shed 0 bases, with 15 bases lying between them. Germline-derived CDR1 and CDR2 are KGHSH and LQKENI. CDR3 sequence: CASSPIGFRASYEQYF. CDR3 nucleotide sequence: TGTGCCAGCTCACCCATTGGCTTTCGGGCCTCCTACGAGCAGTACTTC.

In its sample, this clonotype was seen a few times. The gene calls are TRBV20-1 and TRBJ1-1; 8 bases match TRBD1. The CDR3 is made up of 15 amino acids. Germline V gives CDR1 DFQATT, CDR2 SNEGSKA (reference sequence). Germline trimming cut 6 bases from V and 1 base from J; bases unmatched to any gene: 10. CDR3 bases: TGCAGTGCCACGACAGGGGCTAAATGGAACACTGAAGCTTTCTTT. Protein sequence: CSATTGAKWNTEAFF.

This clonotype was seen ten or more times. The CDR3 protein is CASSQTSTGVETQYF. The DNA of the CDR3 is TGTGCCAGCAGCCAGACCTCGACAGGGGTGGAGACCCAGTACTTC. The chain uses TRBV11-2 and TRBJ2-5, with 8 bases identical to TRBD1. CDR1 and CDR2 (germline): SGHAT, FQNNGV. The V segment lost 5 bases and the J segment 5 bases; nucleotides outside the gene matches: 10. The CDR3 totals 15 residues. The full variable domain, rest sourced from reference TRBV11-2 and TRBJ2-5, is EAGVAQSPRYKIIEKRQSVAFWCNPISGHATLYWYQQILGQGPKLLIQFQNNGVVDDSQLPKDRFSAERLKGVDSTLKIQPAKLEDSAVYLCASSQTSTGVETQYFGPGTRLLVL.

This clonotype was counted ten times or more. This rearrangement joins TRBV2 to TRBJ1-1; a weak D match, TRBD1 (5 bases). The CDR3 covers 13 residues. V shed 3 bases and J shed 4 bases, with 9 bases lying between them. Per germline, CDR1 SNHLY and CDR2 FYNNEI. For the CDR3, the DNA is TGTGCCAGCAGTGAGTTGGGGGGCACTGAAGCTTTCTTT. Amino acid sequence: CASSELGGTEAFF.

This clonotype was counted a few times. V and J are TRBV20-1 and TRBJ2-1, with 13 bases fitting TRBD2. The CDR3 loop spans 15 amino acids. V gave up 6 bases and J gave up 5 bases; unmatched junction bases: 7. Germline V gene sequence: CDR1 DFQATT, CDR2 SNEGSKA (reference sequence). CDR3: CSAPGLAGSHNEQFF. Written as DNA, the CDR3 is TGCAGTGCCCCGGGACTAGCGGGGTCCCACAATGAGCAGTTCTTC.

At least ten counts were recorded for this clonotype. The chain links TRBV2 to TRBJ1-1, with 8 bases that match TRBD1. This CDR3 spans 13 amino acids. Germline values: CDR1 SNHLY, CDR2 FYNNEI. Germline trimming cut 8 bases from V and 7 bases from J; bases unmatched to any gene: 9. CDR3 DNA sequence: TGTGCCAGCGGGCAGGAGGGGACAGGTGAAGCTTTCTTT. Protein: CASGQEGTGEAFF.

Points on this clonotype: A far larger clone is one base from this, pointing to a likely read error. The genes are TRBV3-1 and TRBJ2-2; D ambiguous. This CDR3 has 12 residues. Germline CDR1 LGHDT, CDR2 YNNKEL (reference sequence). Trimming stripped 2 bases from V and 6 bases from J, with 4 bases between. CDR3 region: CASSQRAGELFF. The DNA of the CDR3 is TGTGCCAGCAGCCAAAGGGCCGGGGAGCTGTTTTTT.

This clonotype has a handful of counts. J is TRBJ2-1 and V is TRBV3-1, with TRBD1 identical over 8 bases. V dropped 4 bases and J dropped 1; count of bases not matched to a gene: 6. Per germline, CDR1 LGHDT and CDR2 YNNKEL (reference sequence). The CDR3 is 16 amino acids. The DNA for the CDR3 is TGTGCCAGCAGCCCGTGGACAGGGATATCCTACAATGAGCAGTTCTTC. This translates into CASSPWTGISYNEQFF.

In this sample, this clonotype turned up many times. V gene TRBV6-1 combines with J gene TRBJ1-5, with D possibly TRBD1 on 6 matching bases. The V end lost 4 bases, the J end lost 7 bases, and 23 bases lay between the germline ends. Germline CDR1 is MNHNS and CDR2 is SASEGT. CDR3 length: 17 amino acids. In nucleotides, the CDR3 is TGTGCCAGCAGTGTGGTAGGGACACTACTTAACCACCAGCCCCAGCATTTT. Amino acid sequence: CASSVVGTLLNHQPQHF.

This clonotype has ten or more counts. The CDR3 DNA reads as TGCGCCAGCAGCTCAATGGGCGGCGAGCAGTTCTTC. Translation gives CASSSMGGEQFF. The gene calls are TRBV5-1 and TRBJ2-1; no definite D call. CDR1 SGHRS and CDR2 YFSETQ come from the germline V gene. The CDR3 loop spans 12 amino acids. V was clipped by 3 bases and J by 10 bases, with 11 bases between them.

J is TRBJ2-3 and V is TRBV2; a possible D gene is TRBD2 (5 bases). This CDR3 spans 13 amino acids. Germline V gene sequence: CDR1 SNHLY, CDR2 FYNNEI. V dropped 5 bases and J dropped 3 bases, with 9 bases sitting between them. CDR3 sequence: CASSIGGTDTQYF. The CDR3, as DNA: TGTGCCAGCAGTATAGGCGGGACAGATACGCAGTATTTT.

This clonotype showed up just a few times. The rearrangement links TRBV4-1 to TRBJ2-1; TRBD1 agrees at 9 bases. The CDR3 runs 17 residues. Trimming cost V 1 base and J 3 bases; bases outside gene matches: 7. CDR1 is MGHRA, CDR2 YSYEKL, per germline. The CDR3 protein is CASSQVRQGDFYNEQFF. The CDR3 coding sequence is TGCGCCAGCAGCCAAGTACGACAGGGGGATTTCTACAATGAGCAGTTCTTC.

This clonotype was detected many times. This sequence joins TRBV19 and TRBJ1-1, with D perhaps matching TRBD1 (6 bases). The CDR3 is 15 residues long. V was clipped by 9 bases and J by 5 bases, with 22 bases between them. Germline V gene lookup returns CDR1 LNHDA and CDR2 SQIVND (reference sequence). CDR3 nucleotide sequence: TGTGCCAGCGCAATCTCAGGGGCCGGATGGACTGAAGCTTTCTTT. It codes for CASAISGAGWTEAFF.

This clonotype was counted ten times or more. The rearrangement links TRBV28 to TRBJ2-1; no definite D call. V lost 1 base to trimming and J lost 6 bases, with 16 bases between them. This CDR3 has 16 residues. Germline CDR1 reads MDHEN; CDR2 reads SYDVKM. CDR3 bases: TGTGCCAGCAGTTTATTGGGCAGTACAGAGATCAATGAGCAGTTCTTC. It yields the protein CASSLLGSTEINEQFF.

The chain uses TRBV20-1 and TRBJ2-1; 8 nucleotides line up with TRBD2. CDR1 is DFQATT and CDR2 is SNEGSKA in the germline V gene (reference sequence). Trimming took 6 bases from V and 7 from J; bases not matched to a gene: 23. CDR3 length: 18 residues. CDR3 coding DNA: TGCAGTGCAAAACTCGGGGGGGGCGCCTACAATCGGGGGAATGAGCAGTTCTTC. Translated, it gives CSAKLGGGAYNRGNEQFF.

The genes are TRBV30 and TRBJ1-4, with 8 bases fitting TRBD1. Looked up from germline, CDR1 is GTSNPN and CDR2 is SVGIG (reference sequence). V dropped 2 bases and J dropped 3; count of bases not matched to a gene: 8. This CDR3 is 16 amino acids long. The CDR3 region is CAWSFRDRRSNEKLFF. DNA of the CDR3: TGTGCCTGGAGTTTCCGGGACAGGCGATCTAATGAAAAACTGTTTTTT.

The sample holds many counts of this clonotype. This sequence joins TRBV2 and TRBJ1-6; tentative D call: TRBD1 (5 bases). V shed 7 bases and J shed 2 bases, with 9 bases lying between them. The germline V gene encodes CDR1 SNHLY and CDR2 FYNNEI. The CDR3 sequence is 14 residues long. CDR3 coding DNA: TGTGCCAGCAAAGGGGAGACCTATAATTCACCCCTCCACTTT. It translates to CASKGETYNSPLHF. Full variable domain (missing parts from reference TRBV2 and TRBJ1-6): EPEVTQTPSHQVTQMGQEVILRCVPISNHLYFYWYRQILGQKVEFLVSFYNNEISEKSEIFDDQFSVERPDGSNFTLKIRSTKLEDSAMYFCASKGETYNSPLHFGNGTRLTVT.

This clonotype came up many times. This sequence joins TRBV12-3 or TRBV12-4 and TRBJ1-5; no clear D gene. Deletions cut 0 bases from V and 5 bases from J, with 5 bases between. This CDR3 has 13 amino acids. This CDR3 reads CASSLARYQPQHF. In DNA form, the CDR3 reads TGTGCCAGCAGTTTAGCGAGGTATCAGCCCCAGCATTTT.

This clonotype was recorded many times. J is TRBJ2-7 and V is TRBV6-2 or TRBV6-3; no clear D. Trimming removed 0 bases at V and 6 bases at J, with 9 bases between. The CDR3 runs to 13 residues. Germline V gives CDR1 MNHEY, CDR2 SVGEGT. This chain's CDR3 is CASSYSDEFEQYF. The CDR3 nucleotides read TGTGCCAGCAGTTACTCGGACGAGTTCGAGCAGTACTTC.

The DNA of the CDR3 is TGTGCCAGCAGCTTCGCCGGGGGCCCCAATTCACCCCTCCACTTT. As protein: CASSFAGGPNSPLHF. The chain carries TRBV5-6 and TRBJ1-6; D possibly corresponds to TRBD1 (6 bases). Trimming shortened V by 2 bases and J by 7 bases, and 13 bases separated the two germline ends. This CDR3 has 15 residues. Germline V gives CDR1 SGHDT, CDR2 YYEEEE.